This is a list of T cell receptor beta chains from one sample in a study of cytomegalovirus exposure and HLA in healthy donors. Sequencing used immunoSEQ multiplex PCR; TCRdb keeps in-frame clones, though not all of them. The table lists 180,000 or so clones, roughly 80% of them singletons. What was sequenced was PBMCs. All receptors come from a female donor in good health and CMV-seronegative. Both conserved end residues are part of each CDR3. The D gene is left open where the match is weak. Clone size appears in some rows only: once, few, many, or a class for an expanded clone.

-	16	TRBD1	TRBV6-5	TRBJ2-6	TGTGCCAGCAGTTACTGGACAGGGAGCGGGGCCAACGTCCTGACTTTC	CASSYWTGSGANVLTF
-	18	-	TRBV19	TRBJ1-1	TGTGCCAGTAGTATTACCTCCAGCGGGGGAGGGAAGAACACTGAAGCTTTCTTT	CASSITSSGGGKNTEAFF
-	17	TRBD1	TRBV30	TRBJ1-1	TGTGCCTGGAGTTTGGGGGGACAGTATTCTATGAACACTGAAGCTTTCTTT	CAWSLGGQYSMNTEAFF
-	17	TRBD2	TRBV4-2	TRBJ2-1	TGTGCCAGCAGCCAAGAGCCTAGGACTAGCGGCTACAATGAGCAGTTCTTC	CASSQEPRTSGYNEQFF
few	14	-	TRBV11-3	TRBJ2-3	TGTGCCAGCAGCCTGGGAGTGGGTGGAGATACGCAGTATTTT	CASSLGVGGDTQYF
-	13	-	TRBV11-1	TRBJ2-7	TGTGCCAGCAGCTTAAGCAGGTCCTACGAGCAGTACTTC	CASSLSRSYEQYF
-	15	-	TRBV19	TRBJ1-2	TGTGCCAGTAGTCTTAAGCAGGGTGCTAACTATGGCTACACCTTC	CASSLKQGANYGYTF
-	18	TRBD2	TRBV19	TRBJ2-1	TGTGCCAGTAGTATAGCAACTAGCGGGGGGCCGGGGTACAATGAGCAGTTCTTC	CASSIATSGGPGYNEQFF
-	13	-	TRBV18	TRBJ2-1	TGTGCCAGCTCACCACCAAGTCAGGATGAGCAGTTCTTC	CASSPPSQDEQFF
-	14	-	TRBV6-6	TRBJ1-2	TGTGCCAGCAGTGGATATGACAGTAACTATGGCTACACCTTC	CASSGYDSNYGYTF
few	14	-	TRBV5-6	TRBJ2-5	TGTGCCAGCAGCTGGGGGAGGAGGGAAGAGACCCAGTACTTC	CASSWGRREETQYF
-	17	TRBD2	TRBV11-2	TRBJ2-7	TGTGCCAGCAGCTTAGGAGCGGGGGGTCCCTTAGGCGACGAGCAGTACTTC	CASSLGAGGPLGDEQYF
-	16	TRBD1	TRBV2	TRBJ1-5	TGTGCCAGCAGTGAAGCAATGGGACAGGGCTATCAGCCCCAGCATTTT	CASSEAMGQGYQPQHF
-	19	TRBD1	TRBV13	TRBJ2-3	TGTGCCAGCAGCTTAGGAGGAGTCCCCGGGACAGGGGTCACAGATACGCAGTATTTT	CASSLGGVPGTGVTDTQYF
-	14	TRBD1	TRBV6-1	TRBJ2-7	TGTGCCAGCAGGGGTCAGGGGGACACCTACGAGCAGTACTTC	CASRGQGDTYEQYF
few	16	-	TRBV7-9	TRBJ1-1	TGTTCCAGCAGCTTACTGAGGGAGGCTTCGGGCACTGAAGCTTTCTTT	CSSSLLREASGTEAFF
once	15	-	TRBV27	TRBJ2-7	TGTGCCAGCAGTTTTGTGGGCGGCGAGGGTGTCGAGCAGTACTTC	CASSFVGGEGVEQYF
few	16	-	TRBV5-8	TRBJ2-3	TGTGCCAGCAGCTCCGGTCGGACAGCGAACACAGATACGCAGTATTTT	CASSSGRTANTDTQYF
few	14	-	TRBV5-1	TRBJ2-2	TGCGCCAGCAGCTCCACAGCGAACACCGGGGAGCTGTTTTTT	CASSSTANTGELFF
-	18	-	TRBV7-9	TRBJ1-2	TGTGCCAGCAGCTACATCAGGGCAAATTCCAAAACTAACTATGGCTACACCTTC	CASSYIRANSKTNYGYTF
-	13	-	TRBV5-1	TRBJ2-7	TGCGCCAGCAGCTTGGATGGAGGATACGAGCAGTACTTC	CASSLDGGYEQYF
-	16	TRBD2	TRBV9	TRBJ2-1	TGTGCCAGCAGCGTAACTAGCGGACCCGTTTCATCCGAGCAGTTCTTC	CASSVTSGPVSSEQFF
-	15	TRBD1	TRBV7-2	TRBJ1-5	TGTGCCAGCAGCTTATTGGTAGGGGGCGGGAAGCCCCAGCATTTT	CASSLLVGGGKPQHF
-	12	-	TRBV6-1	TRBJ1-2	TGTGCCAGCACGGAGGTCGACTATGGCTACACCTTC	CASTEVDYGYTF
-	17	-	TRBV7-6	TRBJ2-1	TGTGCCAGCAGCCCTACTGTTAGCGATTACTCCTACAATGAGCAGTTCTTC	CASSPTVSDYSYNEQFF
-	15	-	TRBV7-2	TRBJ2-2	TGTGCCAGCAGCTTGGGGCCAGCGAACACCGGGGAGCTGTTTTTT	CASSLGPANTGELFF
-	15	-	TRBV6-5	TRBJ2-3	TGTGCCAGCAGTTACTCAACAGTTAGCACAGATACGCAGTATTTT	CASSYSTVSTDTQYF
few	17	-	TRBV29-1	TRBJ2-3	TGCAGCGTGATTGTCGCCCCGCCCGCGTCCGTCACAGATACGCAGTATTTT	CSVIVAPPASVTDTQYF
-	14	TRBD1	TRBV6-5	TRBJ1-2	TGTGCCAGCACATCCGGGACAGGCCCTTCTCCTAACACCTTC	CASTSGTGPSPNTF
few	14	-	TRBV28	TRBJ2-7	TGTGCCAGCAGTCAATCAGGTTTCTCCTACGAGCAGTACTTC	CASSQSGFSYEQYF
-	16	-	TRBV7-2	TRBJ2-3	TGTGCCAGCAGCCAAGAAGTCAGCCCGAGGACAGATACGCAGTATTTT	CASSQEVSPRTDTQYF
-	18	TRBD2	TRBV10-3	TRBJ2-1	TGTGCCCACTCCCGGGCTAGCGGGAGGGCCAAATCCTACAATGAGCAGTTCTTC	CAHSRASGRAKSYNEQFF
-	15	TRBD2	TRBV7-2	TRBJ2-5	TGTGCCAGCAGCTTATCAGCGGGAGTCCCGGAGACCCAGTACTTC	CASSLSAGVPETQYF
few	17	-	TRBV9	TRBJ1-2	TGTGCCAGCGGACCCCGCGGGCGCACCCTAGAGAACTATGGCTACACCTTC	CASGPRGRTLENYGYTF
-	17	TRBD2	TRBV11-2	TRBJ2-1	TGTGCCAGCAGCTTAGGTACTAGCGGGGGTAGCTACAATGAGCAGTTCTTC	CASSLGTSGGSYNEQFF
-	17	-	TRBV4-2	TRBJ1-1	TGTGCCAGCAGCCAAGATGGTCGCGGGGGGGAGAACACTGAAGCTTTCTTT	CASSQDGRGGENTEAFF
-	15	TRBD2	TRBV7-3	TRBJ2-1	TGTGCCAGCAGCCTAACTAGCGGGAGATTAGATGAGCAGTTCTTC	CASSLTSGRLDEQFF
-	13	TRBD1	TRBV10-3	TRBJ2-1	TGTGCCATCACGGACAGGGTTGAGGATGAGCAGTTCTTC	CAITDRVEDEQFF
-	14	-	TRBV15	TRBJ2-5	TGTGCCACCAGCAGAGATCGTGACCAAGAGACCCAGTACTTC	CATSRDRDQETQYF
-	15	TRBD2	TRBV9	TRBJ2-2	TGTGCCAGCAGCGCTCGGCTAGCGGACACCGGGGAGCTGTTTTTT	CASSARLADTGELFF
-	14	-	TRBV30	TRBJ2-7	TGTGCCCAATTTTGGGACTTGAGCTCCTACGAGCAGTACTTC	CAQFWDLSSYEQYF
few	15	TRBD1	TRBV2	TRBJ2-2	TGTGCCAGCAGCCCCAGGACAGGGGGCTTTGAGGAGCTGTTTTTT	CASSPRTGGFEELFF